The clone carrying this TCR beta chain was counted once. This specimen comes from a study of blood T cell repertoires in COVID-19. In the study overall: The cDNA or gDNA used as material had been derived from T cells, B-cell-depleted T cells, or PBMCs.

V shed 12 bases, J shed 5 bases, and the junction held 6 bases outside the gene matches. The CDR3 covers 11 residues. Germline assignment: CDR1 KGHDR and CDR2 SFDVKD. As processed by the authors: Amplifying reference gene primers gave estimates of nucleated cell counts. Clones were sequenced by immunoSEQ multiplex PCR, and TCRdb holds only the in-frame ones, with some missing. The V and J calls and clone size are taken from that table; D and trimming were inferred from the DNA. The repertoire includes 300,000 to 450,000 clones, 85% of them detected once, and 3.6% sits in the top ten. The chain carries TRBV24-1 and TRBJ2-7; the match to TRBD1 covers 7 bases. The sample taken for sequencing was peripheral blood. This TCR was sampled from a woman aged 18-29 years with acute or convalescent COVID-19. This CDR3 reads CALDRVHEQYF. The DNA for the CDR3 is TGTGCCCTAGACAGGGTCCACGAGCAGTACTTC.